This T cell receptor beta chain came from a study of CXCR3-negative and CXCR3-positive naive CD8 T cells. CDR1 and CDR2 from the germline V gene are SGHVS and FNYEAQ. This CDR3 has 15 residues. The authors made the TRB cDNA libraries by 5' RACE using UMI labels. Reprocessing the 5' RACE reads, TCRdb reports a single entry for every CDR3 protein and omits DNA. The sample table includes under 75,000 distinct CDR3 sequences. Findings of the study overall: Compared with CXCR3-negative naive cells, CXCR3-positive naive cells showed more hydrophobic TRB CDR3s.

For this clonotype: The antigen is not known.

The chain recombines TRBV7-6 with TRBJ1-1; TCRdb names TRBD1, which stays unverified in the absence of DNA. The specimen was naive CXCR3+ CD8+ T cells from blood. This sample's subset: CD45RO-CCR7+CD27+CD95- naive CD8+ T cells expressing CXCR3 (TNR3+). This clonotype was sampled from a human donor in good health. Some clones in this sample may be carry-over from other donors' samples. The CDR3 protein is CASSVGTGVNSEAFF.